These 8 T cell receptor beta chains originate from one sample sequenced in a study of T cells in Graves' hyperthyroidism and ophthalmopathy. Amplified TCR beta CDR3 regions came from RNA transcripts. TCR CDR3 regions were first amplified by RT-PCR with HTBI primers. TCRdb re-called the multiplex PCR reads through MiXCR, storing one row per CDR3 protein. This table holds about 300,000 distinct CDR3 sequences, approximately 12% found once. Sequenced sample: blood. The receptors derive from a woman aged 25 to 39 with Graves' hyperthyroidism that later progressed to Graves' ophthalmopathy.

At least ten counts were recorded for this clonotype. The rearrangement joins TRBV9 to TRBJ1-6, with 8 bases matching TRBD1. CDR1 is SGDLS and CDR2 is YYNGEE in the germline V gene. The ends lost 5 bases at V and 7 bases at J; junction bases unmatched: 11. The CDR3 contains 16 residues. The CDR3 region has the DNA TGTGCCAGCAGTCTGCGCCCGACAGGGGAAAATTCACCCCTCCACTTT. It specifies CASSLRPTGENSPLHF.

There are many counts of this clonotype. This chain joins TRBV28 and TRBJ2-7; maybe TRBD1 (6 bases). Germline assignment: CDR1 MDHEN and CDR2 SYDVKM. This CDR3 region has 15 residues. V was trimmed by 8 bases and J by 5 bases, leaving 22 bases between them. The DNA for the CDR3 is TGTGCCAGCGGCCCTCCGGCCCAAGGGGGTAACGAGCAGTACTTC. Translated, it gives CASGPPAQGGNEQYF.

The V call is TRBV6-2 or TRBV6-3, the J call TRBJ2-6, with D uncertain. The CDR3 contains 14 residues. Germline V gene sequence: CDR1 MNHEY, CDR2 SVGEGT. V was cut by 5 bases and J by 1 base, with 6 bases left in between. The CDR3 DNA reads as TGTGCCAGCAGTCGATTTTCTGGGGCCAACGTCCTGACTTTC. Protein: CASSRFSGANVLTF.

This clonotype was seen a handful of times. The chain couples TRBV7-3 to TRBJ2-1; D remains ambiguous. Trimming took 5 bases from V and 4 from J, leaving 9 bases between them. CDR1 is SGHTA and CDR2 is FQGTGA in the germline V gene. This CDR3 is built from 13 residues. This CDR3 is CASSPQPYNEQFF. The DNA for the CDR3 is TGTGCCAGCAGCCCCCAACCTTACAATGAGCAGTTCTTC.

This clonotype was recorded many times. The chain joins TRBV27 to TRBJ2-3, with 10 bases matching TRBD1. The CDR3 is made up of 13 amino acids. Germline CDR1 is MNHEY and CDR2 is SMNVEV (reference sequence). V was pared by 6 bases and J by 4 bases, with 1 base of the junction left unmatched. The CDR3 loop is CASRTGGADTQYF. The DNA for the CDR3 is TGTGCCAGCAGGACAGGGGGCGCAGATACGCAGTATTTT.

Ten or more counts support this clonotype. J is TRBJ2-3 and V is TRBV7-2, with D hard to call. The germline V gene encodes CDR1 SGHTA and CDR2 FQGNSA. Trimming shortened V by 4 bases and J by 3 bases, and 5 bases separated the two germline ends. The CDR3 is 12 amino acids. CDR3 region: CASSYDTDTQYF. DNA of the CDR3: TGTGCCAGCAGCTATGATACAGATACGCAGTATTTT.

The chain has TRBV28 and TRBJ1-4; D gene uncertain. The V end lost 5 bases, the J end lost 0 bases, and 10 bases lay between the germline ends. There are 15 residues in the CDR3. CDR1 and CDR2 (germline): MDHEN, SYDVKM. CDR3 amino acids: CASSPWGATNEKLFF. CDR3 in DNA: TGTGCCAGCAGTCCCTGGGGTGCAACTAATGAAAAACTGTTTTTT.

Concerning this clonotype: A much larger clone lies one base from this, so it may be a read error. This chain joins TRBV7-9 and TRBJ2-2; D may match TRBD1 or TRBD2 (5 bases each). Germline-derived CDR1 and CDR2 are SEHNR and FQNEAQ (reference sequence). The CDR3 contains 18 residues. V gave up 5 bases and J gave up 4 bases, with 23 bases separating them. CDR3 in DNA: TGTGCCAGCAGCACCCGATCGGGGACCGCAGAAAGCACCGGGGAGCTGTTTTTT. It specifies CASSTRSGTAESTGELFF. Looking up the rest from reference TRBV7-9 and TRBJ2-2 gives the full variable domain: DTGVSQNPRHKITKRGQNVTFRCDPISEHNRLYWYRQTLGQGPEFLTYFQNEAQLEKSRLLSDRFSAERPKGSFSTLEIQRTEQGDSAMYLCASSTRSGTAESTGELFFGEGSRLTVL.